Given below is one TCR beta chain in context. This record belongs to a study of blood T cell repertoires in COVID-19. Background on the study: Nucleic acid was either cDNA or gDNA, and it came from T cells, B-cell-depleted T cells, or PBMCs.

Authors' methods: Estimated nucleated cell counts came from reference gene primer amplification. Here immunoSEQ multiplex PCR was the method, and the copy in TCRdb shows in-frame clones only, minus some. V and J calls and clone size come straight from that table; D and trimming were deduced from the DNA. The table includes around 140,000 clones, 85% to 90% detected once. The V gene end was trimmed by 6 bases and the J gene end by 0 bases; junction bases not matched to a gene: 7. Per the germline V gene, CDR1 is LNHDA and CDR2 is SQIVND (reference sequence). The CDR3 is made up of 16 amino acids. The sequencing sample was made of peripheral blood. This sequence joins TRBV19 and TRBJ2-2, with 7 bases that match TRBD2. The TCR was taken from a man between 18 and 29 years old with COVID-19, enrolled during active disease. CDR3 DNA: TGTGCCAGTAGCCGCATTAGCGGGTCGAACACCGGGGAGCTGTTTTTT. It is translated as CASSRISGSNTGELFF. Drawing the rest from reference TRBV19 and TRBJ2-2, the complete variable domain is DGGITQSPKYLFRKEGQNVTLSCEQNLNHDAMYWYRQDPGQGLRLIYYSQIVNDFQKGDIAEGYSVSREKKESFPLTVTSAQKNPTAFYLCASSRISGSNTGELFFGEGSRLTVL.